This entry is about one TCR beta chain. The antigen is undetermined. This sample stems from a study of cytomegalovirus exposure and HLA in healthy donors. Whole-study results and caveats: High sensitivity and specificity were reportedly achieved when the classifier diagnosed cytomegalovirus status. The authors enumerated 150 to 200 TCR beta chains as linked to cytomegalovirus.

Assay: immunoSEQ multiplex PCR; the TCRdb copy retains only in-frame clones and omits some. The sample yields fewer than 150,000 clones, roughly 88% seen once. Germline V gives CDR1 LNHNV, CDR2 YYDKDF (reference sequence). V was pared by 3 bases and J by 3 bases, with 15 bases between. This CDR3 contains 15 residues. The gene calls are TRBV15 and TRBJ2-7; a possible D gene is TRBD2 (6 bases). This receptor was obtained from a woman under 30 in good health and CMV-seropositive. Sequences were obtained from PBMCs. CDR3 bases: TGTGCCACCAGCAGGCAAGGACTACCCCGCTACGAGCAGTACTTC. Amino acid sequence: CATSRQGLPRYEQYF.